This TCR beta chain is from a study of blood T cell repertoires in COVID-19. On the study more broadly: Specimens from acute and convalescent COVID-19 originated in the United States, Italy and Spain.

Only one count was recorded for this clone. The CDR3 is 17 residues long. The germline CDR1 and CDR2 sequences are MDHEN and SYDVKM. With 3 bases removed from V and 0 bases from J, the gap between germline ends came to 16 bases. Repertoires were generated with immunoSEQ multiplex PCR, while TCRdb's copy carries only in-frame clones and drops some. The sample includes 150,000 to 200,000 clones, about four fifths of them seen just once. This TCR derives from a man in his 60s with active or convalescent COVID-19. Sequencing was done on a sample of peripheral blood. This sequence joins TRBV28 and TRBJ2-3, with D maybe TRBD1 (6 bases). CDR3 DNA: TGTGCCAGCAGTTTGGCCAGGGGACATTCGAGCACAGATACGCAGTATTTT. Translated, it gives CASSLARGHSSTDTQYF.